Listed below are T cell receptor beta chains from one sample, sequenced in a study of shared T cell receptors in the human thymus. The data were produced by immunoSEQ multiplex PCR, yet TCRdb's version contains in-frame clones alone and is incomplete. The sample yields about 500,000 clones, roughly 74% seen once. Another study also made use of these data, one on human thymus T cells.

Sequencing was done on a sample of thymocytes. All receptors come from a boy under two years old with a congenital heart defect. Both conserved end residues are part of each CDR3. A D gene is named only where the DNA matches it firmly. The size entry is marked missing in some rows and otherwise reads once, few, many or a size class.

v_gene	j_gene	abundance	len	d_gene	CDR3aa	CDR3nt
TRBV5-5	TRBJ1-2	NA	14	TRBD1	CASSRTGTGDGYTF	TGTGCCAGCAGCCGGACCGGGACAGGGGATGGCTACACCTTC
TRBV4-1	TRBJ2-1	NA	16	TRBD1	CASSQDYRGRRNEQFF	TGCGCCAGCAGCCAAGATTACAGGGGGCGTCGGAATGAGCAGTTCTTC
TRBV7-9	TRBJ1-2	NA	15	TRBD1	CASSPDTTGGFGYTF	TGTGCCAGCAGCCCCGACACGACAGGGGGCTTTGGCTACACCTTC
TRBV4-3	TRBJ2-7	NA	19	NA	CASSQYPSGVAGMGYEQYF	TGCGCCAGCAGCCAGTACCCGTCGGGGGTCGCGGGGATGGGCTACGAGCAGTACTTC
TRBV2	TRBJ2-3	few	14	TRBD2	CASSERGRADTQYF	TGTGCCAGCAGTGAACGGGGGAGGGCTGATACGCAGTATTTT
TRBV7-9	TRBJ2-1	NA	13	TRBD2	CASSRTSLSEGFF	TGTGCCAGCAGCCGGACTAGCCTCTCTGAAGGGTTCTTC
TRBV18	TRBJ2-1	NA	17	TRBD1	CASSPPTGGPSSDEQFF	TGTGCCAGCTCACCACCGACAGGGGGCCCCTCAAGCGATGAGCAGTTCTTC
TRBV2	TRBJ2-1	NA	21	TRBD2	CASSAVKPGLAGVITYNEQFF	TGTGCCAGCAGTGCCGTTAAACCGGGACTAGCGGGAGTCATCACCTACAATGAGCAGTTCTTC
TRBV9	TRBJ1-1	NA	17	TRBD1	CASSVGLSRGLNTEAFF	TGTGCCAGCAGCGTTGGGTTATCCAGGGGGCTGAACACTGAAGCTTTCTTT
TRBV30	TRBJ2-4	few	14	NA	CAWSVGGAKNIQYF	TGTGCCTGGAGTGTCGGAGGAGCCAAAAACATTCAGTACTTC
TRBV21-1	TRBJ1-5	NA	15	NA	CASSKMDGDNQPQHF	TGTGCCAGCAGCAAAATGGACGGGGATAATCAGCCCCAGCATTTT
TRBV4-3	TRBJ2-1	NA	18	TRBD2	CASSQGGLAQNSYNEQFF	TGCGCCAGCAGCCAGGGCGGACTAGCGCAAAACTCCTACAATGAGCAGTTCTTC
TRBV5-4	TRBJ1-1	NA	14	TRBD1	CASSCPGQGCEAFF	TGTGCCAGCAGCTGCCCGGGACAGGGCTGTGAAGCTTTCTTT
TRBV4-1	TRBJ1-4	NA	15	NA	CASSQDRYIGEKLFF	TGCGCCAGCAGCCAAGACCGGTATATCGGTGAAAAACTGTTTTTT
TRBV4-1	TRBJ1-4	NA	17	NA	CASSQEGWSGAGGKLFF	TGCGCCAGCAGCCAAGAAGGATGGTCGGGGGCGGGGGGAAAACTGTTTTTT
TRBV27	TRBJ2-7	NA	15	NA	CASSGETEPPWEQYF	TGTGCCAGCAGTGGAGAGACAGAACCCCCCTGGGAGCAGTACTTC
TRBV27	TRBJ2-7	NA	13	NA	CASSLSYAYEQYF	TGTGCCAGCAGTTTATCGTATGCCTACGAGCAGTACTTC
TRBV25-1	TRBJ2-7	NA	16	TRBD1	CASSTEWDRGTYEQYF	TGTGCCAGCAGTACCGAATGGGACAGGGGGACCTACGAGCAGTACTTC
TRBV6-1	TRBJ2-2	NA	17	NA	CASSEARQGPNTGELFF	TGTGCCAGCAGTGAAGCCCGGCAGGGCCCGAACACCGGGGAGCTGTTTTTT
TRBV7-9	TRBJ1-4	once	16	TRBD1	CASSLAPQGLPEKLFF	TGTGCCAGCAGCTTAGCCCCACAGGGGTTGCCTGAAAAACTGTTTTTT
TRBV28	TRBJ2-1	NA	15	TRBD2	CASSSPTSVYNEQFF	TGTGCCAGCAGTTCCCCGACTAGCGTATACAATGAGCAGTTCTTC
TRBV7-9	TRBJ1-2	once	13	TRBD1	CASSQTGVHGYTF	TGTGCCAGCAGCCAGACAGGGGTCCATGGCTACACCTTC
TRBV25-1	TRBJ2-2	NA	18	TRBD2	CASSGGLAGTRSTGELFF	TGTGCCAGCAGTGGCGGACTAGCGGGAACGCGTAGCACCGGGGAGCTGTTTTTT
TRBV30	TRBJ1-1	NA	13	NA	CAWRETANTEAFF	TGTGCCTGGAGGGAGACAGCGAACACTGAAGCTTTCTTT
TRBV29-1	TRBJ2-2	NA	16	NA	CSVEDLAGSDTGELFF	TGCAGCGTTGAAGATCTGGCAGGGTCGGACACCGGGGAGCTGTTTTTT
TRBV12-5	TRBJ2-2	NA	18	TRBD2	CASGTPSGCPTNTGELFF	TGTGCTAGTGGTACGCCTAGCGGGTGCCCCACGAACACCGGGGAGCTGTTTTTT
TRBV5-6	TRBJ2-1	NA	15	NA	CASSRERSSYNEQFF	TGTGCCAGCAGCCGGGAACGTAGCTCCTACAATGAGCAGTTCTTC
TRBV5-1	TRBJ2-3	NA	17	TRBD2	CASSSTLRAGGPDTQYF	TGCGCCAGCAGCAGCACCCTGCGAGCGGGAGGACCAGATACGCAGTATTTT
TRBV6-6	TRBJ2-7	NA	14	NA	CASTPPGGLGEQYF	TGTGCCAGCACACCCCCCGGGGGGCTCGGCGAGCAGTACTTC
TRBV9	TRBJ1-2	once	15	NA	CASSTYPTGRDGYTF	TGTGCCAGCAGCACCTACCCGACGGGCAGGGATGGCTACACCTTC
TRBV19	TRBJ2-1	NA	13	NA	CASTGIRGDEQFF	TGTGCCAGTACAGGGATTAGAGGCGATGAGCAGTTCTTC
TRBV11-3	TRBJ2-7	NA	15	TRBD1	CASSFSRDRGSEQYF	TGTGCCAGCAGTTTTAGCCGGGACAGGGGAAGCGAGCAGTACTTC
TRBV18	TRBJ2-3	NA	16	TRBD1	CASSPEDRGRTDTQYF	TGTGCCAGCTCACCCGAGGACAGGGGACGCACAGATACGCAGTATTTT
TRBV27	TRBJ2-7	NA	14	NA	CASSDSENSYEQYF	TGTGCCAGCAGTGACAGTGAGAACTCCTACGAGCAGTACTTC
TRBV6-4	TRBJ2-7	NA	13	TRBD2	CAVRRGAGDEQYF	TGTGCCGTCCGTAGGGGAGCGGGAGATGAGCAGTACTTC
TRBV7-2	TRBJ2-7	once	17	TRBD2	CASSLSLAGEHYYEQYF	TGTGCCAGCAGCTTATCGCTAGCGGGAGAACACTACTACGAGCAGTACTTC
TRBV9	TRBJ2-3	NA	18	NA	CASSPRIPPRHGTDTQYF	TGTGCCAGCAGCCCGCGGATCCCACCGAGGCACGGCACAGATACGCAGTATTTT
TRBV7-6	TRBJ2-2	NA	12	NA	CASSAAGGELFF	TGTGCCAGCAGCGCGGCTGGCGGGGAGCTGTTTTTT
TRBV20-1	TRBJ2-7	NA	10	NA	CSPRGGEQYF	TGCAGCCCAAGGGGGGGTGAGCAGTACTTC
TRBV11-3	TRBJ2-5	NA	16	TRBD2	CASSRTSGHNQEKQYF	TGTGCCAGCAGCCGAACTAGCGGGCATAATCAAGAGAAGCAGTACTTC
TRBV7-9	TRBJ2-5	NA	12	NA	CASSPGQETQYF	TGTGCCAGCAGCCCAGGGCAAGAGACCCAGTACTTC
TRBV10-1	TRBJ2-3	NA	16	NA	CASSESSGYNTDTQYF	TGCGCCAGCAGTGAGTCTAGCGGTTATAACACAGATACGCAGTATTTT
TRBV5-6	TRBJ1-2	NA	15	NA	CASSGGRKGHYGYTF	TGTGCCAGCAGCGGCGGGAGGAAGGGGCACTATGGCTACACCTTC
TRBV28	TRBJ1-2	NA	18	TRBD1	CASSFWGLLTGWAYGYTF	TGTGCCAGCAGTTTCTGGGGACTTCTGACAGGGTGGGCCTATGGCTACACCTTC
TRBV27	TRBJ2-7	once	14	TRBD2	CASSPSGRFHEQYF	TGTGCCAGCAGTCCTAGCGGGAGGTTCCACGAGCAGTACTTC
TRBV27	TRBJ2-3	NA	17	NA	CASSKPDRPLSPDTQYF	TGTGCCAGCAGTAAACCCGACAGACCCCTATCTCCAGATACGCAGTATTTT
TRBV5-6	TRBJ2-7	NA	16	NA	CASSSWCAGLPYEQYF	TGTGCCAGCAGCTCGTGGTGCGCAGGGTTACCCTACGAGCAGTACTTC
TRBV6-6	TRBJ1-4	few	13	NA	CASSYRGWEKLFF	TGTGCCAGCAGTTACCGAGGGTGGGAAAAACTGTTTTTT
TRBV5-1	TRBJ2-7	NA	12	NA	CASRGGGGEQYF	TGCGCCAGCAGGGGGGGAGGGGGCGAGCAGTACTTC
TRBV19	TRBJ1-2	NA	11	TRBD1	CASKTGGGYTF	TGTGCCAGCAAAACAGGGGGAGGCTACACCTTC
TRBV19	TRBJ1-5	NA	17	NA	CASSLPTGGDSNQPQHF	TGTGCCAGTAGTCTCCCCACTGGGGGGGATAGCAATCAGCCCCAGCATTTT
TRBV5-4	TRBJ2-1	NA	16	TRBD2	CASSRTSGREHNEQFF	TGTGCCAGCAGCAGGACTAGCGGGAGAGAGCACAATGAGCAGTTCTTC
TRBV25-1	TRBJ1-1	NA	14	NA	CASSEDRTGAEAFF	TGTGCCAGCAGTGAGGACCGGACGGGGGCTGAAGCTTTCTTT
TRBV4-2	TRBJ2-5	NA	17	TRBD2	CASSPWTSGRARETQYF	TGTGCCAGCAGCCCGTGGACTAGCGGGAGGGCCAGGGAGACCCAGTACTTC
TRBV5-1	TRBJ2-5	NA	16	TRBD2	CASSCRPPGRGETQYF	TGCGCCAGCAGCTGCCGACCTCCAGGGAGGGGAGAGACCCAGTACTTC
TRBV28	TRBJ2-7	NA	14	TRBD2	CASSLKRESYEQYF	TGTGCCAGCAGTTTGAAGCGGGAAAGCTACGAGCAGTACTTC
TRBV5-6	TRBJ2-1	NA	15	TRBD2	CASSSGLAAYNEQFF	TGTGCCAGCAGCTCGGGACTAGCGGCTTACAATGAGCAGTTCTTC
TRBV4-3	TRBJ2-7	NA	16	TRBD1	CASSQFKQGPPYEQYF	TGCGCCAGCAGCCAATTCAAACAGGGGCCTCCCTACGAGCAGTACTTC